What follows are 7 T cell receptor beta chains derived from one specimen sequenced in a study of cytomegalovirus exposure and HLA in healthy donors. The PCR had 60 Vbeta and 13 Jbeta primers. Profiling relied on immunoSEQ multiplex PCR, and the TCRdb table lists in-frame clones only, not all of them. The data show about 200,000 clones, with about three quarters seen just once and about 1.8% held by the top ten. Input material: PBMCs. The receptors were sampled from a man between 18 and 35 years old in good health and CMV-seronegative.

This sequence joins TRBV27 and TRBJ2-3; D may be TRBD2 (6 bases). Per the germline V gene, CDR1 is MNHEY and CDR2 is SMNVEV (reference sequence). The CDR3 has 15 residues. V lost 7 bases and J lost 0, with 14 bases in between. As DNA, the CDR3 is TGTGCCAGCACGGGACTGCTATCTAGCACAGATACGCAGTATTTT. Its translation: CASTGLLSSTDTQYF.

The gene calls are TRBV6-1 and TRBJ1-5; 10 bases are shared with TRBD1. Germline V lookup: CDR1 MNHNS, CDR2 SASEGT. The CDR3 totals 14 residues. With V trimmed by 6 bases and J by 3 bases, 2 bases remained unmatched. Here the CDR3 DNA reads TGTGCCAGCAGGGGGACAGGGGTCAATCAGCCCCAGCATTTT. Translated, it gives CASRGTGVNQPQHF.

This chain connects TRBV7-9 to TRBJ1-2; the D gene is possibly TRBD1 (5 bases). Trimming took 1 base from V and 4 from J, leaving 7 bases between them. This CDR3 comprises 13 residues. Germline lookup yields CDR1 SEHNR and CDR2 FQNEAQ (reference sequence). Here the CDR3 reads CASSLGGVYGYTF. The DNA for the CDR3 is TGTGCCAGCAGCTTAGGGGGGGTCTATGGCTACACCTTC. The complete variable domain, with remaining parts taken from reference TRBV7-9 and TRBJ1-2, reads DTGVSQNPRHKITKRGQNVTFRCDPISEHNRLYWYRQTLGQGPEFLTYFQNEAQLEKSRLLSDRFSAERPKGSFSTLEIQRTEQGDSAMYLCASSLGGVYGYTFGSGTRLTVV.

V and J are TRBV5-6 and TRBJ2-3, with TRBD2 as a possible D gene (6 bases). CDR3 size: 15 residues. The germline gives CDR1 SGHDT, CDR2 YYEEEE. Trimming cost V 3 bases and J 1 base, with 12 bases left between them. DNA of the CDR3: TGTGCCAGCAGCTCACCGTCGGGAGGCACAGATACGCAGTATTTT. Translation gives CASSSPSGGTDTQYF.

The V gene is TRBV7-3, the J gene TRBJ2-2; 9 positions match TRBD2. The trim removed 3 bases at V and 7 bases at J, leaving 3 bases unmatched. The germline gives CDR1 SGHTA, CDR2 FQGTGA. The CDR3 covers 14 residues. The CDR3 DNA follows: TGTGCCAGCAGCTTGACTAGCGGCAGCGGGGAGCTGTTTTTT. Its protein product is CASSLTSGSGELFF.

V usage is TRBV19 and J usage is TRBJ1-3; D gene uncertain. Germline loops: CDR1 LNHDA, CDR2 SQIVND (reference sequence). This CDR3 is built from 15 residues. V was shortened by 4 bases and J by 0 bases, with 10 bases between the two germline ends. The CDR3: CASSKVSSSGNTIYF. DNA for the CDR3: TGTGCCAGTAGTAAAGTCTCTAGCTCTGGAAACACCATATATTTT.

The genes are TRBV6-5 and TRBJ1-5; TRBD1 agrees at 7 bases. Germline trimming cut 6 bases from V and 3 bases from J; bases unmatched to any gene: 5. The CDR3 extends over 14 amino acids. The germline V gene encodes CDR1 MNHEY and CDR2 SVGAGI. The CDR3 nucleotides are TGTGCCAGCAGCAGGGACAGATTCAATCAGCCCCAGCATTTT. It yields the protein CASSRDRFNQPQHF.